This entry lists 2 T cell receptor beta chains sequenced from one sample in a study of identical twins. In TCRdb, the 5' RACE reads were re-called with MiXCR into one record per CDR3 protein. The repertoire holds roughly 280,000 distinct CDR3 sequences, with roughly 9.7% as singletons. The same data also went into a second study, on yellow fever vaccine responses in identical twins.

Material: CD8+ T cells sorted from blood. These receptors all come from a woman aged 18-35 years in good health.

The table lists this clonotype with many counts. The chain combines TRBV7-9 with TRBJ2-1; 8 nucleotides align to TRBD2. V trimming: 5 bases; J trimming: 8 bases; junction bases outside the gene matches: 11. The CDR3 extends over 15 amino acids. Germline V gene lookup returns CDR1 SEHNR and CDR2 FQNEAQ (reference sequence). The CDR3 sequence: CASSGQRGPQDEQFF. The CDR3, as DNA: TGTGCCAGCAGCGGACAGCGGGGGCCCCAGGATGAGCAGTTCTTC.

The rearrangement links TRBV19 to TRBJ2-7; 7 bases are shared with TRBD1. The J segment lost 4 bases and the V segment lost 3 bases, leaving 3 bases of the junction unmatched. Germline lookup yields CDR1 LNHDA and CDR2 SQIVND (reference sequence). This CDR3 spans 13 amino acids. The chain's CDR3 is CASSMVDRYEQYF. The CDR3 DNA sequence: TGTGCCAGTAGTATGGTGGACAGGTACGAGCAGTACTTC. The full variable domain, in which reference TRBV19 and TRBJ2-7 provide the parts outside the CDR3, is DGGITQSPKYLFRKEGQNVTLSCEQNLNHDAMYWYRQDPGQGLRLIYYSQIVNDFQKGDIAEGYSVSREKKESFPLTVTSAQKNPTAFYLCASSMVDRYEQYFGPGTRLTVT.